The clone carrying this T cell receptor beta chain was seen a few times. No antigen is known for it. This entry belongs to a study of human T cells and chemical hapten exposure. Looking at the study overall: There were per-sample TCR yield variations, arising mainly from small pooled library volume differences.

Stated time point: healthy volunteer bleed at 2 weeks. Total RNA was isolated from whole blood that had not been fractionated. Study-wide points: No alteration of TCRs above 1 in 1000 frequency was seen with DPC sensitization.

Authors' analysis steps: Across samples, TCR counts had a median of approximately 100,000 and ranged from roughly 20,000 to 690,600. TCRdb independently ran MiXCR on the RACE reads; one entry per CDR3 protein. TCRdb, not the original authors, processed these V and J calls. This sample has roughly 100,000 distinct CDR3 sequences, with approximately 10% found just once. The sequencing sample was made of whole blood. This clonotype was obtained from a female donor in good health. Some clones in this sample may be carry-over from other donors' samples.

CDR3 coding DNA: TGTGCCAGCTCCCCCGGGACAGCGAACACCGGGGAGCTGTTTTTT. This sequence encodes CASSPGTANTGELFF. V and J are TRBV4-2 and TRBJ2-2; 7 bases align to TRBD1. Germline CDR1 LGHNA, CDR2 YNFKEQ. The CDR3 has 15 amino acids. J gave up 0 bases and V 8 bases, and 6 bases lay outside the gene matches.